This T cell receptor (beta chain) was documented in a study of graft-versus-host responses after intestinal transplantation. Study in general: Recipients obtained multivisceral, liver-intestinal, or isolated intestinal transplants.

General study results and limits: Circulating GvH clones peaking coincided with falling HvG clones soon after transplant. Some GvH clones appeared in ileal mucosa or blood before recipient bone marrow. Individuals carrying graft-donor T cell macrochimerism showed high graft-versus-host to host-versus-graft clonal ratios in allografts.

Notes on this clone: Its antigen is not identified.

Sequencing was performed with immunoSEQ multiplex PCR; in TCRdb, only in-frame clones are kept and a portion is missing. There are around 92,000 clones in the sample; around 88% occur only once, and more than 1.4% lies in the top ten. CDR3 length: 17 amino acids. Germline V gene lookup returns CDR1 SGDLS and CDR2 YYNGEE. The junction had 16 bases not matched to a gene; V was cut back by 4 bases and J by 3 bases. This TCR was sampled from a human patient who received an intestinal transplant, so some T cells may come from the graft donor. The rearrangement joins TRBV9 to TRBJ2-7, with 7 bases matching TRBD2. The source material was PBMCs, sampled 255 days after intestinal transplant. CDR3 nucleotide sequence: TGTGCCAGCAGCCCCCCGCCCTCGCGCGGGAGAGTCTACGAGCAGTACTTC. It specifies CASSPPPSRGRVYEQYF.